This T cell receptor beta chain was recovered during a study of T-cell memory formation after mild COVID-19. Study-wide background: The study found TCR clusters largely donor specific. The study's findings and limits: Later expanders leaned CD4+, whereas day 15 to 85 contracting clones were balanced CD4/CD8. Among contracting clones, CD4+ were mainly CM/EM and CD8+ enriched in EMRA.

This CDR3 comprises 15 residues. The germline V and J ends were trimmed by 0 bases and 5 bases, with 11 bases remaining between them. Germline values: CDR1 LGHNA, CDR2 YSLEER. UMIs and sample barcodes were carried by the TCR alpha and TCR beta cDNA libraries that 5'RACE produced using constant-segment primers. Via MiXCR, TCRdb re-called the 5' RACE reads, giving one row per CDR3 protein. The sample carries 70,000 to 100,000 distinct CDR3 sequences, about 16% recorded once. With regard to this clonotype: Its target is not known.

Material for sequencing was PBMCs or a T cell subset sorted from them (not recorded which). V is TRBV4-3 and J is TRBJ2-1; D assignment may be TRBD1 or TRBD2 (6 bases each). The TCR originated in a man aged 18 to 35 who had mild COVID-19 (a few samples of this study predate the infection). Cell type and time point are not known. CDR3 nucleotide sequence: TGCGCCAGCAGCCAAGATGGGGGGCCAGACAATGAGCAGTTCTTC. Translation: CASSQDGGPDNEQFF.